This T cell receptor (beta chain) was identified during a study of T cells after yellow fever vaccination. Study background: Fractions of limited cellularity were prepared by means of SMART-Seq v4 Ultra Low Input.

From the 5' RACE reads, TCRdb called clonotypes with MiXCR, one entry per CDR3 protein. The profile shows about 580,000 distinct CDR3 sequences, around 17% of them singletons. Germline-derived CDR1 and CDR2 are SGHRS and YFSETQ. This CDR3 region has 14 residues. J gave up 5 bases and V 2 bases, and 6 bases lay outside the gene matches. Broader study findings: Researchers noted that a small share of clonotypes showed up in both CD4 and CD8 compartments. Weaker in magnitude, the secondary response showed a faster peak on day 5 versus 15.

This clonotype was seen only a few times. Its antigen is still unknown. The sequence came from a man in his late teens or twenties who received the YFV17D yellow fever vaccine. The specimen comprised PBMCs, sampled 4 to 6 days after the first yellow fever vaccination. The chain carries TRBV5-1 and TRBJ1-1, with 7 bases fitting TRBD1. Written as DNA, the CDR3 is TGCGCCAGCAGCTTCCAGGGGGGGTGGACTGAAGCTTTCTTT. Its protein is CASSFQGGWTEAFF.